The clone carrying this TCR beta chain was observed many times. Its antigen is unknown. The authors made TCR beta libraries by quantitative 5'-RACE with molecular barcodes. TCRdb itself ran the 5' RACE reads through MiXCR, one entry per CDR3 protein. The table includes roughly 42,000 distinct CDR3 sequences, 2.7% detected once. This record belongs to a study of CD8 T cells in ankylosing spondylitis. Whole-study results and caveats: What seemed typical of ankylosing spondylitis blood was a TCR beta motif built from under 10 highly homologous variants.

Material: blood, either unsorted or a sorted T cell fraction (not recorded which). This clonotype originated in a male donor with ankylosing spondylitis or in good health (not recorded which).

The DNA of the CDR3 is TGTGCCAGCAGCCCCGGGACAGGATGGAATGGCTACACCTTC. Translated, it gives CASSPGTGWNGYTF. This sequence joins TRBV9 and TRBJ1-2, with TRBD1 matching over 8 bases. The germline V gene encodes CDR1 SGDLS and CDR2 YYNGEE. This CDR3 comprises 14 residues. The junction had 8 bases not matched to a gene; V was cut back by 4 bases and J by 6 bases.